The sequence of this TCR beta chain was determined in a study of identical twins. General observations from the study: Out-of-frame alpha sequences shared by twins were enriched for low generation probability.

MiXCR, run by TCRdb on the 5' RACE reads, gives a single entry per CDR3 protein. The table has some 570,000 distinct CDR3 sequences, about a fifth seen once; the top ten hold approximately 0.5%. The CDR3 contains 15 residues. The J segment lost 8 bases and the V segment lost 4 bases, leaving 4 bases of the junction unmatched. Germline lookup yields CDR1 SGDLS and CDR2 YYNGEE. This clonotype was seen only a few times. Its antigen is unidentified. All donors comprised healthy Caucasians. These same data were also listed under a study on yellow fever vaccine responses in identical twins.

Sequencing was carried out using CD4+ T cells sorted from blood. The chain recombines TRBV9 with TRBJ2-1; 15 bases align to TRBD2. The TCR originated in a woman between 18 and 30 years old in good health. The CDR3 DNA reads TGTGCCAGCAGCCGGACTAGCGGGAGGGCCGATGAGCAGTTCTTC. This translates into CASSRTSGRADEQFF.